The 27 T cell receptor beta chains presented below share a single source sample, sequenced in a study of blood T cell repertoires in COVID-19. Clones were sequenced by immunoSEQ multiplex PCR, and TCRdb holds only the in-frame ones, with some missing. Of about 150,000 clones detected, roughly 90% appear once; the ten largest clones hold around 0.53%. Sequenced material: peripheral blood. These receptor sequences come from a man aged 45-60 years with acute or convalescent COVID-19.

The chain joins TRBV6-5 to TRBJ2-4, with D possibly matching TRBD1 (6 bases). Germline loops: CDR1 MNHEY, CDR2 SVGAGI. V dropped 6 bases and J dropped 6 bases, with 15 bases sitting between them. The CDR3 consists of 14 residues. CDR3 DNA sequence: TGTGCCAGCAGCTCCCTCGGACAGCTAAACATTCAGTACTTC. It yields the protein CASSSLGQLNIQYF.

A word on this clone: This specimen includes other DNA sequences encoding the same CDR3. The chain uses TRBV19 and TRBJ1-1, with D possibly being TRBD1 (5 bases). The germline V gene encodes CDR1 LNHDA and CDR2 SQIVND (reference sequence). Trimming cost V 3 bases and J 1 base, with 9 bases left between them. This CDR3 has 14 residues. CDR3 sequence: CASSIGGGNTEAFF. Written as DNA, the CDR3 is TGTGCCAGTAGTATTGGGGGGGGGAACACTGAAGCTTTCTTT.

The J gene is TRBJ1-3, the V gene TRBV10-3; 11 positions match TRBD1. Germline V gene lookup returns CDR1 ENHRY and CDR2 SYGVKD. The CDR3 length is 16 residues. V dropped 4 bases and J dropped 1; count of bases not matched to a gene: 3. The CDR3 DNA follows: TGTGCCATCAGTGCCGGACAGGGGGCTTCTGGAAACACCATATATTTT. Protein: CAISAGQGASGNTIYF.

The chain recombines TRBV27 with TRBJ1-1; tentatively, D is TRBD1 (5 bases). CDR3 length: 12 amino acids. The germline V gene encodes CDR1 MNHEY and CDR2 SMNVEV (reference sequence). V was cut by 6 bases and J by 7 bases, with 12 bases left in between. CDR3 in DNA: TGTGCCAGCAGGTCGGGGGGAAATGAAGCTTTCTTT. It encodes CASRSGGNEAFF.

The chain couples TRBV11-2 to TRBJ2-3; D is perhaps TRBD2 (6 bases). The germline V gene has CDR1 SGHAT and CDR2 FQNNGV. The V gene lost 4 bases and the J gene lost 0 bases, with 17 bases spanning the gap. This CDR3 has 17 amino acids. The chain's CDR3 is CASSSPRDLTSTDTQYF. For the CDR3, the DNA is TGTGCCAGCAGCTCCCCCCGGGACTTAACTAGCACAGATACGCAGTATTTT.

This rearrangement joins TRBV7-2 to TRBJ1-3, with a tentative D call TRBD1 (6 bases). CDR3 length: 14 amino acids. Germline CDR1 is SGHTA and CDR2 is FQGNSA. V was cut by 5 bases and J by 1 base, with 9 bases left in between. The CDR3 here is CASSPGTSGNTIYF. The CDR3 DNA reads TGTGCCAGCAGCCCAGGGACATCTGGAAACACCATATATTTT.

The chain joins TRBV5-6 to TRBJ2-7; TRBD1 aligns across 9 bases. V was pared by 7 bases and J by 2 bases, with 7 bases of the junction left unmatched. The CDR3 is 14 amino acids. Per germline, CDR1 SGHDT and CDR2 YYEEEE. The CDR3 sequence: CASGSGQGPYEQYF. CDR3 bases: TGTGCCAGCGGATCGGGACAGGGCCCCTACGAGCAGTACTTC.

This chain connects TRBV5-5 to TRBJ2-1; 7 nucleotides align to TRBD2. Germline values: CDR1 SGHKS, CDR2 YYEKEE (reference sequence). The CDR3 is 15 residues long. The V segment lost 4 bases and the J segment 9 bases; nucleotides outside the gene matches: 13. In DNA form, the CDR3 reads TGTGCCAGCAGCCCGACCCCTAGCGGCGGTTTTGAGCAGTTCTTC. Its translation: CASSPTPSGGFEQFF.

The chain joins TRBV9 to TRBJ2-5, with 9 bases aligning to TRBD1. With V trimmed by 2 bases and J by 5 bases, 4 bases remained unmatched. Germline CDR1 SGDLS, CDR2 YYNGEE. This CDR3 is 14 amino acids long. CDR3 sequence: CASSVLTGGETQYF. The CDR3 nucleotides read TGTGCCAGCAGCGTCCTAACAGGGGGCGAGACCCAGTACTTC.

J is TRBJ1-1 and V is TRBV5-1; D call uncertain. Per germline, CDR1 SGHRS and CDR2 YFSETQ. The V end lost 0 bases, the J end lost 0 bases, and 6 bases lay between the germline ends. This CDR3 contains 14 residues. The DNA for the CDR3 is TGCGCCAGCAGCTTGGCCACTATGAACACTGAAGCTTTCTTT. Translating it yields CASSLATMNTEAFF. Full variable domain (rest looked up from reference TRBV5-1 and TRBJ1-1): KAGVTQTPRYLIKTRGQQVTLSCSPISGHRSVSWYQQTPGQGLQFLFEYFSETQRNKGNFPGRFSGRQFSNSRSEMNVSTLELGDSALYLCASSLATMNTEAFFGQGTRLTVV.

The chain uses TRBV10-3 and TRBJ2-2; 7 bases are shared with TRBD1. Trimming at V came to 7 bases and at J to 5 bases, leaving 4 bases not matched to a gene. The CDR3 spans 13 residues. Germline V gives CDR1 ENHRY, CDR2 SYGVKD. Written as DNA, the CDR3 is TGTGCCATCATGAGGGGGCCAACCGGGGAGCTGTTTTTT. Translated, it gives CAIMRGPTGELFF.

The chain is built from TRBV30 and TRBJ2-2; D might be TRBD1 (5 bases). Germline V gene sequence: CDR1 GTSNPN, CDR2 SVGIG (reference sequence). The V and J ends lost 4 bases and 7 bases respectively, with 19 bases between them. This CDR3 region has 15 residues. The CDR3 DNA reads as TGTGCCTGGACTCCGACCGGACATAGAGACGGGGAGCTGTTTTTT. This codes for CAWTPTGHRDGELFF.

Details on this clone: Other DNA variants within this sample encode the same CDR3. The rearrangement joins TRBV2 to TRBJ1-5; unclear D gene. Trimming cost V 3 bases and J 5 bases, with 8 bases left between them. The CDR3 sequence is 13 residues long. Germline CDR1 is SNHLY and CDR2 is FYNNEI. The CDR3 region is CASSEGRYQPQHF. The CDR3 DNA follows: TGTGCCAGCAGTGAGGGCAGATATCAGCCCCAGCATTTT.

This clone was picked up one time. V and J are TRBV5-5 and TRBJ1-2; D is unresolved. The CDR3 runs to 12 residues. Deletions cut 0 bases from V and 6 bases from J, with 6 bases between. The V gene's germline CDR1 is SGHKS and CDR2 YYEKEE (reference sequence). The CDR3 coding sequence is TGTGCCAGCAGCTTGGGGGCCGATGGCTACACCTTC. It is translated as CASSLGADGYTF.

V and J are TRBV5-1 and TRBJ1-2; no definite D call. Germline CDR1 is SGHRS and CDR2 is YFSETQ. V was pared by 5 bases and J by 0 bases, with 20 bases between. The CDR3 has 17 residues. CDR3: CASRFGLPPLTNYGYTF. As DNA, the CDR3 is TGCGCCAGCAGATTTGGGCTACCCCCCTTAACTAACTATGGCTACACCTTC.

This clone was seen only a few times. The rearrangement links TRBV14 to TRBJ1-5, with a tentative D call TRBD1 (6 bases). V was pared by 2 bases and J by 5 bases, with 10 bases between. The CDR3 extends over 14 amino acids. CDR1 and CDR2 from the germline V gene are SGHDN and FVKESK. The CDR3 here is CASSQTGLDQPQHF. CDR3 DNA: TGTGCCAGCAGCCAAACAGGGCTCGATCAGCCCCAGCATTTT.

The chain employs TRBV6-5 and TRBJ2-1; 12 positions agree with TRBD1. The germline CDR1 and CDR2 sequences are MNHEY and SVGAGI. Trimming cost V 6 bases and J 8 bases; bases outside gene matches: 2. This CDR3 has 13 residues. The CDR3 is CASSRDRGHEQFF. The CDR3 DNA reads as TGTGCCAGCAGCAGGGACAGGGGGCATGAGCAGTTCTTC.

For the CDR3, the DNA is TGTGCCAGTAGTTACAGGGCGAACACCGGGGAGCTGTTTTTT. Its translation: CASSYRANTGELFF. The chain recombines TRBV19 with TRBJ2-2, with D perhaps TRBD1 (6 bases). This CDR3 contains 14 residues. The V end lost 5 bases, the J end lost 0 bases, and 7 bases lay between the germline ends. CDR1 and CDR2 from the germline V gene are LNHDA and SQIVND (reference sequence).

This clone was recorded a few times. The rearrangement uses TRBV4-3 and TRBJ1-3; D gene ambiguous. Trimming cost V 4 bases and J 0 bases, with 10 bases left between them. In germline, CDR1 is LGHNA, CDR2 YSLEER. The CDR3 has 15 amino acids. CDR3 nucleotide sequence: TGCGCCAGCAGCCGGTCGGCGGTCTCTGGAAACACCATATATTTT. Translating gives CASSRSAVSGNTIYF.

This clone was recorded only once. V gene TRBV2 combines with J gene TRBJ2-4; D may be TRBD1 (6 bases). V lost 7 bases, J lost 0 bases, and 13 bases lay in between. The CDR3 contains 15 residues. Germline V gene sequence: CDR1 SNHLY, CDR2 FYNNEI. The CDR3 spells CASIGQSVAKNIQYF. CDR3 nucleotide sequence: TGTGCCAGCATTGGACAGAGCGTAGCCAAAAACATTCAGTACTTC.

The V gene is TRBV28, the J gene TRBJ2-3; 12 nucleotides agree with TRBD2. The CDR3 loop spans 16 amino acids. The ends lost 8 bases at V and 0 bases at J; junction bases unmatched: 6. Germline assignment: CDR1 MDHEN and CDR2 SYDVKM. DNA for the CDR3: TGTGCCAGCCAAAGACTAGCGGGAGTAAGCACAGATACGCAGTATTTT. Translating gives CASQRLAGVSTDTQYF. Looking up the rest from reference TRBV28 and TRBJ2-3 gives the full variable domain: DVKVTQSSRYLVKRTGEKVFLECVQDMDHENMFWYRQDPGLGLRLIYFSYDVKMKEKGDIPEGYSVSREKKERFSLILESASTNQTSMYLCASQRLAGVSTDTQYFGPGTRLTVL.

The rearrangement joins TRBV19 to TRBJ1-2; TRBD1 might be the D (5 bases). The germline gives CDR1 LNHDA, CDR2 SQIVND (reference sequence). This CDR3 comprises 13 residues. The V and J ends lost 2 bases and 7 bases respectively, with 11 bases between them. The CDR3 here is CASSITRASGYTF. The CDR3 DNA reads TGTGCCAGTAGTATAACCAGGGCAAGTGGCTACACCTTC.

The chain employs TRBV9 and TRBJ2-2; a weak D match, TRBD1 (5 bases). Trimming stripped 4 bases from V and 1 base from J, with 14 bases between. This CDR3 has 16 residues. Germline V gene data show CDR1 as SGDLS and CDR2 as YYNGEE. The CDR3 region has the DNA TGTGCCAGCAGCCCGAAGGGGTACATGAACACCGGGGAGCTGTTTTTT. As protein: CASSPKGYMNTGELFF.

The CDR3, as DNA: TGTGCCAGCAGCGTAGGTCCTAGCGGGGGCACCGGGGAGCTGTTTTTT. Protein product: CASSVGPSGGTGELFF. The rearrangement joins TRBV9 to TRBJ2-2; 10 bases map to TRBD2. Looked up from germline, CDR1 is SGDLS and CDR2 is YYNGEE. V shed 0 bases, J shed 4 bases, and the junction held 3 bases outside the gene matches. The CDR3 has 16 amino acids. The full variable domain, completed using reference TRBV9 and TRBJ2-2, is DSGVTQTPKHLITATGQRVTLRCSPRSGDLSVYWYQQSLDQGLQFLIQYYNGEERAKGNILERFSAQQFPDLHSELNLSSLELGDSALYFCASSVGPSGGTGELFFGEGSRLTVL.

The V and J genes are TRBV9 and TRBJ2-1; tentative D call: TRBD1 (5 bases). This CDR3 is built from 16 residues. V gave up 4 bases and J gave up 6 bases, with 20 bases separating them. Germline V lookup: CDR1 SGDLS, CDR2 YYNGEE. Here the CDR3 DNA reads TGTGCCAGCAGCACTTCCCAGGGATCGGTTCTCAATGAGCAGTTCTTC. Translated, it gives CASSTSQGSVLNEQFF.

This chain uses TRBV19 with TRBJ1-6; possibly TRBD1 for D (5 bases). Germline-derived CDR1 and CDR2 are LNHDA and SQIVND (reference sequence). Trimming stripped 5 bases from V and 9 bases from J, with 8 bases between. The CDR3 runs to 12 residues. CDR3 bases: TGTGCCAGTAGTTTCCAGGGTTCACCCCTCCACTTT. Translation gives CASSFQGSPLHF.

V gene TRBV20-1 combines with J gene TRBJ1-4; D is unclear. The germline V gene encodes CDR1 DFQATT and CDR2 SNEGSKA (reference sequence). The V gene lost 3 bases and the J gene lost 5 bases, with 13 bases spanning the gap. CDR3 length: 14 amino acids. The CDR3 DNA reads as TGCAGTGCTAGTTCCGGGGTCCTAAATGAAAAACTGTTTTTT. Translation gives CSASSGVLNEKLFF.